These 16 T cell receptor beta chains were all obtained from the same sample, sequenced in a study of T cells after yellow fever vaccination. TCRdb reprocessed the 5' RACE reads via MiXCR and lists one record per CDR3 protein. The table shows hundreds of thousands of distinct CDR3 sequences, with under 15% occurring only once. Material: CD4+ T cells sorted from PBMCs, obtained 15 days after the yellow fever booster vaccination. Source of these receptors: a man between 18 and 29 years old who received the YFV17D yellow fever vaccine.

This chain joins TRBV29-1 and TRBJ1-5, with D unclear. The ends were cut back, 7 bases at V and 8 bases at J, with 18 bases in the middle. This CDR3 contains 13 residues. The germline V gene has CDR1 SQVTM and CDR2 ANQGSEA. CDR3 protein: CSGARGFGEPQHF. As DNA, the CDR3 is TGCAGCGGTGCCCGGGGTTTCGGAGAGCCCCAGCATTTT.

This rearrangement joins TRBV12-3 or TRBV12-4 to TRBJ2-3; possible D gene TRBD1, 5 bases. Trimming took 2 bases from V and 8 from J, leaving 11 bases between them. The CDR3 has 13 residues. DNA for the CDR3: TGTGCCAGCAGTTTATCGTCTGGGGCTACGCAGTATTTT. Protein sequence: CASSLSSGATQYF.

This clonotype was seen only a few times. V and J are TRBV12-3 or TRBV12-4 and TRBJ2-3, with D hard to call. V lost 2 bases to trimming and J lost 2 bases, with 5 bases between them. This CDR3 is 13 amino acids long. CDR3 nucleotides: TGTGCCAGCAGTTTACCCAACACAGATACGCAGTATTTT. It yields the protein CASSLPNTDTQYF.

This clonotype showed up just a few times. The chain couples TRBV4-2 to TRBJ2-7; D perhaps matches TRBD2 (5 bases). Germline V gene sequence: CDR1 LGHNA, CDR2 YNFKEQ. The length of the CDR3 is 14 residues. Trimming pared 4 bases from V and 2 bases from J, leaving 12 bases between. The CDR3 DNA reads as TGTGCCAGCAGCCCAGTAACGGGGACCTACGAGCAGTACTTC. Protein: CASSPVTGTYEQYF.

This clonotype has more than one count but fewer than ten. The chain employs TRBV7-2 and TRBJ1-2; D may be TRBD1 (6 bases). CDR3 length: 16 residues. Per germline, CDR1 SGHTA and CDR2 FQGNSA. With 5 bases removed from V and 0 bases from J, the gap between germline ends came to 16 bases. DNA for the CDR3: TGTGCCAGCAGCCCACAGGAGGGGGGGGCTAACTATGGCTACACCTTC. This sequence encodes CASSPQEGGANYGYTF.

The rearrangement uses TRBV12-3 or TRBV12-4 and TRBJ2-7, with 8 bases identical to TRBD1. CDR3 length: 17 amino acids. V gave up 3 bases and J gave up 0 bases; unmatched junction bases: 10. CDR3: CASSLAGGAPSSYEQYF. The CDR3 coding sequence is TGTGCCAGCAGTTTGGCAGGGGGCGCCCCTAGCTCCTACGAGCAGTACTTC.

This clonotype was seen at least ten times. The CDR3 DNA is TGTGCCAGCTCACCGGGACGCACAGATACGCAGTATTTT. Protein: CASSPGRTDTQYF. The chain carries TRBV18 and TRBJ2-3; perhaps D is TRBD1 or TRBD2 (5 bases each). The CDR3 is 13 amino acids. V lost 3 bases to trimming and J lost 1 base, with 5 bases between them. Germline V gives CDR1 KGHSH, CDR2 LQKENI.

CDR3 residues: CASSPSSVRLWNEQFF. The CDR3 region has the DNA TGTGCCAGCTCACCATCGTCCGTCAGGTTGTGGAATGAGCAGTTCTTC. The rearrangement uses TRBV18 and TRBJ2-1; no definite D call. Trimming shortened V by 2 bases and J by 7 bases, and 18 bases separated the two germline ends. CDR1 and CDR2 from the germline V gene are KGHSH and LQKENI. The CDR3 length is 16 residues.

This clonotype was observed a few times. CDR3 in amino acids: CASSQEPPDRATDTQYF. Written as DNA, the CDR3 is TGCGCCAGCAGCCAAGAACCCCCGGACAGGGCGACAGATACGCAGTATTTT. The chain employs TRBV4-3 and TRBJ2-3; 8 nucleotides line up with TRBD1. The ends lost 0 bases at V and 3 bases at J; junction bases unmatched: 8. The length of the CDR3 is 17 residues. The germline CDR1 and CDR2 sequences are LGHNA and YSLEER.

This clonotype was observed a few times. This rearrangement joins TRBV4-1 to TRBJ1-2, with 10 bases that match TRBD1. With 1 base clipped from V and 4 bases from J, the junction kept 3 bases outside the gene matches. Per the germline V gene, CDR1 is MGHRA and CDR2 is YSYEKL. This CDR3 has 15 residues. The CDR3 nucleotides read TGCGCCAGCAGCCAAGGGGACAGGGGCGCCTATGGCTACACCTTC. This gives the protein CASSQGDRGAYGYTF.

This clonotype was detected ten times or more. The chain has TRBV7-8 and TRBJ1-5; TRBD1 matches at 7 bases. From germline, CDR1 is SGHVS and CDR2 FQNEAQ. V lost 8 bases to trimming and J lost 2 bases; unmatched junction nucleotides: 6. The CDR3 contains 14 residues. The CDR3 bases are TGTGCCAGCGAAATTGGACAGGGCAATCAGCCCCAGCATTTT. Translation: CASEIGQGNQPQHF.

CDR3 in DNA: TGCAGTGCTAGAGTGGCCTGGCAGGAGACCCAGTACTTC. Translation: CSARVAWQETQYF. J is TRBJ2-5 and V is TRBV20-1; the D is unclear. Germline V lookup: CDR1 DFQATT, CDR2 SNEGSKA (reference sequence). The CDR3 runs 13 residues. Trimming removed 1 base at V and 5 bases at J, with 11 bases between.

J is TRBJ1-4 and V is TRBV10-2; 8 bases align to TRBD1. V trimming: 7 bases; J trimming: 8 bases; junction bases outside the gene matches: 12. Germline lookup yields CDR1 WSHSY and CDR2 SAAADI. This CDR3 has 15 amino acids. The CDR3 DNA sequence: TGCGCCAGCACTCAGCAGGGGGCGGTCGGGGAAAAACTGTTTTTT. It translates to CASTQQGAVGEKLFF.

This clonotype was seen a handful of times. The chain couples TRBV20-1 to TRBJ2-5, with 10 bases fitting TRBD2. Trimming at V came to 3 bases and at J to 1 base, leaving 5 bases not matched to a gene. The CDR3 loop spans 15 amino acids. Per the germline V gene, CDR1 is DFQATT and CDR2 is SNEGSKA (reference sequence). The CDR3 coding sequence is TGCAGTGCTAGCAGAGTAGCGGGGGGCCAAGAGACCCAGTACTTC. Its protein product is CSASRVAGGQETQYF.

This clonotype appeared a few times. One junction end does not reproduce the germline sequence, and a read error may be involved. The chain links TRBV24-1 to TRBJ2-1, with D hard to call. Germline lookup yields CDR1 KGHDR and CDR2 SFDVKD. The length of the CDR3 is 14 residues. CDR3 sequence reads: CATTESQSYNEQFF. CDR3 sequence (DNA): TGTGCTACCACCGAGAGCCAGAGCTACAATGAGCAGTTCTTC.

The chain uses TRBV6-5 and TRBJ2-7, with D possibly being TRBD2 (5 bases). CDR3 size: 13 residues. Trimming took 3 bases from V and 5 from J, leaving 11 bases between them. CDR1 is MNHEY and CDR2 is SVGAGI in the germline V gene. CDR3 loop: CASSYTPRDEQYF. The CDR3 DNA sequence: TGTGCCAGCAGTTATACCCCGCGGGACGAGCAGTACTTC.